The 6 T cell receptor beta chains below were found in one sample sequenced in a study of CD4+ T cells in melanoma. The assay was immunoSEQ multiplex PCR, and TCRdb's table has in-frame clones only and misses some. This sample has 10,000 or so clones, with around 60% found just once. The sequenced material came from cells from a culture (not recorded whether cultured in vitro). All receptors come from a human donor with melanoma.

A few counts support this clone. The CDR3 nucleotides are TGTGCAAGTCGCTGGCGGGACAGGGGCAATCAGCCCCAGCATTTT. Protein: CASRWRDRGNQPQHF. V and J are TRBV12-2 and TRBJ1-5; the table's D call, TRBD1, has no DNA check behind it. TRBV12-2 is a recognized pseudogene. The CDR3 totals 15 residues.

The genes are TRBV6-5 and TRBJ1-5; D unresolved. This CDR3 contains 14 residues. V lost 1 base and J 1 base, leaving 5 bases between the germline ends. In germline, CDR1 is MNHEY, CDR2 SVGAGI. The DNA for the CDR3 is TGTGCCAGCAGTTACTTGGGCAGCAATCAGCCCCAGCATTTT. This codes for CASSYLGSNQPQHF.

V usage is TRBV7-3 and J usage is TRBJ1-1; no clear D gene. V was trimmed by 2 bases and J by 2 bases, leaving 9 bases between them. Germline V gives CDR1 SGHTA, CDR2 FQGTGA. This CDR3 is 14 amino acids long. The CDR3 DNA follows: TGTGCCAGCAGCTTAGGTGGCATCAACACTGAAGCTTTCTTT. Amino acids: CASSLGGINTEAFF.

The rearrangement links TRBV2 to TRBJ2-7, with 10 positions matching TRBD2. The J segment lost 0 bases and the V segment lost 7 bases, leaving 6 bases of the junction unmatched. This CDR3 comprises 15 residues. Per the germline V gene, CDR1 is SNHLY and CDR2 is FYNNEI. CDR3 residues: CASTDIAGGSYEQYF. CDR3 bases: TGTGCCAGCACTGACATAGCGGGGGGCTCCTACGAGCAGTACTTC.

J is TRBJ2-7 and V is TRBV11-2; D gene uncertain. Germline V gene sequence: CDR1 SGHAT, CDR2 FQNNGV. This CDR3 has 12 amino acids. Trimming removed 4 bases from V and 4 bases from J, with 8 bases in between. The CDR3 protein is CASSSNSYEQYF. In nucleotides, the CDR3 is TGTGCCAGCAGCTCTAACTCTTACGAGCAGTACTTC. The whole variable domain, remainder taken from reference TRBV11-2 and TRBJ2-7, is EAGVAQSPRYKIIEKRQSVAFWCNPISGHATLYWYQQILGQGPKLLIQFQNNGVVDDSQLPKDRFSAERLKGVDSTLKIQPAKLEDSAVYLCASSSNSYEQYFGPGTRLTVT.

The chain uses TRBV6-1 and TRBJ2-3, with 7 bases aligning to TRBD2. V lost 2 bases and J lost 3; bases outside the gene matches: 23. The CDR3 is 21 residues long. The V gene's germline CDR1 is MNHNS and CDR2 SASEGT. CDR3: CASSELPSGMGGSRVTDTQYF. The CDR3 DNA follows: TGTGCCAGCAGTGAATTGCCTAGCGGAATGGGCGGTTCTCGCGTTACAGATACGCAGTATTTT.